This T cell receptor beta chain is from a study of spatial heterogeneity in lung cancer. Study information: The study consistently detected more beta-chain than alpha-chain sequences. Study-wide results and caveats: Circulating ubiquitous expanded tumor TCRs were observed more frequently at resection than at follow-up.

Unique molecular identifiers tagged every individual TCR cDNA molecule. TCRdb itself ran the 5' RACE reads through MiXCR, one entry per CDR3 protein. This table has approximately 13,000 distinct CDR3 sequences, 14% appearing once. Time point denoted: sample taken at primary tumor resection. Tumor, nontumor lung or frozen PBMC supplied whole RNA, sequenced without sorting. Samples were obtained from around 72 donors, all untreated early-stage non-small cell lung cancer patients. In this sample, this clonotype turned up a few times. Its antigen is undetermined. The receptor comes from a male donor with early-stage non-small cell lung cancer. The specimen comprised PBMCs, sampled at surgery.

CDR3 bases: TGCGCCAGCAGCCCACCGACAGGGGGCGAGGGAGATACGCAGTATTTT. This sequence encodes CASSPPTGGEGDTQYF. This chain uses TRBV5-1 with TRBJ2-3, with 10 positions matching TRBD1. CDR1 is SGHRS and CDR2 is YFSETQ in the germline V gene. The CDR3 spans 16 residues. V gave up 4 bases and J gave up 5 bases; unmatched junction bases: 10.